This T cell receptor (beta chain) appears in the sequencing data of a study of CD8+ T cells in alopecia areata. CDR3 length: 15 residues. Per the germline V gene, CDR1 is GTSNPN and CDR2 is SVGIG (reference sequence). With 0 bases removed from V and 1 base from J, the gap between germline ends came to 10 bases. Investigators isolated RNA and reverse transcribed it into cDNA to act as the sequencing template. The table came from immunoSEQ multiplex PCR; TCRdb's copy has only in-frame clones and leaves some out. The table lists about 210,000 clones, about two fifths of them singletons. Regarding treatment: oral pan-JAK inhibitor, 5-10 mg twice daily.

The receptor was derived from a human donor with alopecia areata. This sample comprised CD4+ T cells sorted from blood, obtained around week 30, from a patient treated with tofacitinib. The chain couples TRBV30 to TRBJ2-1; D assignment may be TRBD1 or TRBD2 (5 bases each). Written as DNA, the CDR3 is TGTGCCTGGAGTGTATATGGGACGTCCTACAATGAGCAGTTCTTC. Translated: CAWSVYGTSYNEQFF.